This T cell receptor (beta chain) was captured by sequencing in a study of CD8+ T cells in alopecia areata. Overall study: Twice daily, treated patients received 5 to 10 mg of oral tofacitinib.

Study-wide results and caveats: Scalp sequencing captures resident alphabeta T cells of normal skin too. Compared with normal scalp, lesional scalp had higher clonality and more expanded CD8+ clones.

A note on this clone: Its specificity is unknown.

The V gene's germline CDR1 is MGHRA and CDR2 YSYEKL. The CDR3 spans 13 residues. V lost 4 bases and J 5 bases, leaving 11 bases between the germline ends. The investigators collected lesional scalp punch biopsies and peripheral blood from alopecia areata patients. Following RNA extraction, reverse transcription yielded cDNA that acted as the sequencing template. Repertoires were generated with immunoSEQ multiplex PCR, while TCRdb's copy carries only in-frame clones and drops some. The data hold about 10,000 clones, with roughly 60% observed a single time. The chain has TRBV4-1 and TRBJ1-1; no firm D call. This sample comprised skin, obtained at week 0. The sequence came from a human donor with alopecia areata. The CDR3 sequence is CASSPAGGTEAFF. Here the CDR3 DNA reads TGCGCCAGCAGCCCAGCCGGCGGGACTGAAGCTTTCTTT.